A single sample gave rise to the 13 T cell receptor beta chains below, sequenced in a study of tissue T cells after allogeneic stem cell transplantation. The time point here: mouse harvest day 7 after allogeneic transplant. Each mouse received 10^7 T-cell-depleted marrow cells plus 10^6 splenic CD5+ T cells by tail vein. Clones were sequenced by immunoSEQ multiplex PCR, and TCRdb holds only the in-frame ones, with some missing. The sample holds fewer than 10,000 clones, under 55% seen once. Sequenced: gut tissue. The receptors originated from a female BALB/c mouse given C57BL/6 T cells with graft-versus-host disease after an allogeneic hematopoietic cell transplant.

The sample holds a few counts of this clone. Gene names are the mouse ones. Read sequence stops 1 residue before the CDR3 end, and the germline J gene provides the missing end. In the same sample, other DNA sequences code for this CDR3. The J gene is TRBJ2-1, the V gene TRBV3, with 10 nucleotides matching TRBD1. V trimming: 5 bases; J trimming: 3 bases; junction bases outside the gene matches: 1. This CDR3 region has 14 residues. CDR1 and CDR2 from the germline V gene are SNHLY and FYNGKV (reference sequence). The DNA read from the CDR3 is TGTGCCAGCAGCCGGACAGGGGGCTATGCTGAGCAGTTC. It yields the protein CASSRTGGYAEQF. The whole CDR3 is CASSRTGGYAEQFF.

A remark on this clone: Gene names follow the mouse nomenclature. From the germline J gene comes the end of the CDR3, since the read stops 1 residue before it. This same CDR3 is encoded by further DNA sequences in the sample. The chain combines TRBV26 with TRBJ2-5, with D perhaps matching TRBD1 (5 bases). Germline assignment: CDR1 KGHPV and CDR2 FQNQEV (reference sequence). V shed 3 bases and J shed 2 bases, with 6 bases lying between them. The CDR3 runs 13 residues. The CDR3 DNA, read in part, is TGTGCCAGCAGTCTACAGGCCCAAGACACCCAGTAC. Translating it yields CASSLQAQDTQY. Given in full, the CDR3 is CASSLQAQDTQYF.

This clone was seen more than once but under ten times. Mouse germline and gene names are used. The read ends 1 residue shy of where the CDR3 ends; the end is completed using the germline J gene. The J gene is TRBJ1-2, the V gene TRBV26; D is possibly TRBD1 (6 bases). The V gene's germline CDR1 is KGHPV and CDR2 FQNQEV (reference sequence). V lost 8 bases to trimming and J lost 2 bases, with 12 bases between them. The length of the CDR3 is 13 residues. CDR3 DNA (partial): TGTGCCAGCGCGGGGGCCCCGAACTCCGACTACACC. Translation gives CASAGAPNSDYT. The complete CDR3 protein is CASAGAPNSDYTF.

This clone appeared a single time. Each gene name is a mouse one. The missing CDR3 end, 1 residue past where the read stops, is filled in from the germline J gene. This sequence joins TRBV19 and TRBJ1-1; D uncertain. With 6 bases removed from V and 0 bases from J, the gap between germline ends came to 6 bases. CDR1 is FNHDT and CDR2 is SITEND in the germline V gene (reference sequence). This CDR3 region has 12 residues. This chain's CDR3 is CASTRTNTEVFF. The sequenced CDR3 bases are TGTGCCAGCACCCGAACAAACACAGAAGTCTTC.

This clone was counted a few times. Gene names follow the mouse nomenclature. The read ends 1 residue before the CDR3 terminus; that terminus is restored from the germline J gene. The genes are TRBV1 and TRBJ2-5; 8 positions agree with TRBD1. The germline gives CDR1 NSQYPW, CDR2 LRSPGD (reference sequence). This CDR3 has 14 residues. J lost 8 bases, V lost 0 bases, and 4 bases had no gene match. The CDR3 DNA, read in part, is TGCACCTGCAGTGCAGACAGGGGGCGCAGCACCCAGTAC. This translates into CTCSADRGRSTQY. The CDR3 reads in full as CTCSADRGRSTQYF.

This clone occurred a few times. Genes here carry mouse names. The CDR3 is cut off 1 residue early in the read; its end comes from the germline J gene. J is TRBJ2-7 and V is TRBV13-2; the D is unclear. V was cut by 0 bases and J by 5 bases, with 0 bases left in between. This CDR3 contains 10 residues. From germline, CDR1 is NNHNN and CDR2 SYGAGS (reference sequence). CDR3 DNA (partial): TGTGCCAGCGGTGATGATGAACAGTAC. Translation gives CASGDDEQY. The full CDR3 sequence reads CASGDDEQYF.

Regarding this clone: The germline and genes are mouse ones. The read ends 1 residue before the CDR3 terminus; that terminus is restored from the germline J gene. This chain uses TRBV4 with TRBJ2-4; a weak D match, TRBD1 (5 bases). Per germline, CDR1 LGHDT and CDR2 YNNKQL (reference sequence). V dropped 4 bases and J dropped 0 bases, with 8 bases sitting between them. CDR3 length: 14 amino acids. The CDR3 bases that were read are TGTGCCAGCAGCTGGACATCTAGTCAAAACACCTTGTAC. This codes for CASSWTSSQNTLY. In full, the CDR3 is CASSWTSSQNTLYF.

With respect to this clone: Genes and germline are mouse. Read coverage stops 1 residue before the CDR3 terminus; the germline J gene supplies the remainder. This rearrangement joins TRBV13-3 to TRBJ1-4; D possibly corresponds to TRBD1 (5 bases). Germline V gene sequence: CDR1 NNHDY, CDR2 SYVADS. This CDR3 region has 15 residues. Trimming removed 0 bases from V and 0 bases from J, with 6 bases in between. The CDR3 bases that were read are TGTGCCAGCAGTGATGACAGGATTTCCAACGAAAGATTATTT. Translating it yields CASSDDRISNERLF. The complete CDR3 protein is CASSDDRISNERLFF.

This clone was seen only a few times. Gene names and germline match the mouse. The read finishes 1 residue shy of the CDR3 end, and the germline J gene is used to complete it. The V call is TRBV26, the J call TRBJ1-4, with D uncertain. The CDR3 length is 11 residues. Trimming stripped 7 bases from V and 4 bases from J, with 4 bases between. The germline CDR1 and CDR2 sequences are KGHPV and FQNQEV (reference sequence). This chain's CDR3 is CASTNNERLFF. The DNA read from the CDR3 is TGTGCCAGCACCAACAACGAAAGATTATTT. Looking up the rest from reference TRBV26 and TRBJ1-4 gives the full variable domain: NSKVIQTPRYLVKGQGQKAKMRCIPEKGHPVVFWYQQNKNNEFKFLINFQNQEVLQQIDMTEKRFSAECPSNSPCSLEIQSSEAGDSALYLCASTNNERLFFGHGTKLSVL.

As concerns this clone: The gene names here belong to mouse. The chain's CDR3 is CASSPSWGGANTGQLYF. CDR3 DNA (partial): TGTGCCAGCTCTCCTAGCTGGGGGGGCGCAAACACCGGGCAGCTCTAC. V is TRBV12-1 and J is TRBJ2-2; 10 bases are a match to TRBD2. The CDR3 is cut off 1 residue early in the read; its end comes from the germline J gene. The CDR3 length is 17 residues. Germline assignment: CDR1 SGHSN and CDR2 HYEKVE. Trimming removed 2 bases from V and 0 bases from J; junction bases left unmatched: 5. The whole variable domain, filled in from reference TRBV12-1 and TRBJ2-2, reads DSGVVQSPRHIIKEKGGRSVLTCIPISGHSNVVWYQQTLGKELKFLIQHYEKVERDKGFLPSRFSVQQFDDYHSEMNMSALELEDSAMYFCASSPSWGGANTGQLYFGEGSKLTVL.

This clone appeared a few times. Any gene name here is a mouse gene name. The CDR3 bases that were read are TGTGCCAGCTCTCCCGGACAGAATAACAACCAGGCTCCGCTT. It encodes CASSPGQNNNQAPL. The entire CDR3 protein reads CASSPGQNNNQAPLF. The rearrangement links TRBV12-1 to TRBJ1-5, with TRBD1 as a possible D gene (6 bases). The read terminates 1 residue before the CDR3 end, so the remaining end is supplied by the germline J gene. CDR1 SGHSN and CDR2 HYEKVE come from the germline V gene. The CDR3 is 15 residues long. V lost 2 bases to trimming and J lost 0 bases, with 10 bases between them.

Note on this clone: The genes and germline here are from mouse. The sequenced fragment ends 1 residue before the CDR3 boundary, so the rest is inferred from the germline J gene. The genes are TRBV16 and TRBJ1-6; D gene uncertain. TRBJ1-6 is sorted into the ORF group, with uncertain function. Germline V lookup: CDR1 SGHSA, CDR2 FRNQAP. The CDR3 extends over 13 amino acids. V shed 0 bases and J shed 7 bases, with 4 bases lying between them. The CDR3 DNA, read in part, is TGTGCAAGCAGCTTAGAGCCGAATTCGCCCCTCTAC. Translating it yields CASSLEPNSPLY. The whole CDR3 region reads CASSLEPNSPLYF.

In the case of this clone: Gene and germline names: mouse. The read ends 1 residue early relative to the CDR3; the germline J gene fills the gap. The V gene is TRBV1, the J gene TRBJ1-1, with TRBD1 matching over 8 bases. This CDR3 has 14 amino acids. Germline-derived CDR1 and CDR2 are NSQYPW and LRSPGD (reference sequence). J lost 4 bases, V lost 4 bases, and 5 bases had no gene match. CDR3 region: CTCSGRGRGTEVFF. CDR3 bases read: TGCACCTGCAGTGGCAGGGGGCGGGGCACAGAAGTCTTC.